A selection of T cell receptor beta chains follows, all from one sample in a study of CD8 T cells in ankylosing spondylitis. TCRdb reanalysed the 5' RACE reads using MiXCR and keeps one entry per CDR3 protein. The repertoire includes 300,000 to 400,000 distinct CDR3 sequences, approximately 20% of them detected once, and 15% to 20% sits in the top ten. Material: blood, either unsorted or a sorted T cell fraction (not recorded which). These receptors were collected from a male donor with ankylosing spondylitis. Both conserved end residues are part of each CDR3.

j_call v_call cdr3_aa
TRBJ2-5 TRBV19 CASTHSGGQGQKTQYF
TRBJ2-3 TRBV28 CASSLGRERAPRWTDTQYF
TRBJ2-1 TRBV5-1 CASSSALAGWEQFF
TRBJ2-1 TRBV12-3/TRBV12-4 CASIPLAGEGYNEQFF
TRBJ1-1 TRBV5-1 CASSWTTDTEAFF
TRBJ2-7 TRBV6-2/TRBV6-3 CASSTTSGTREQYF
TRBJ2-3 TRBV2 CASGLAGVTDTQYF
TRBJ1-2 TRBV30 CAWSVQEYGYTF
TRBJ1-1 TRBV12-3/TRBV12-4 CASRLGGGTEAFF
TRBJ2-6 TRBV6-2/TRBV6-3 CASNTQYGNGANVLTF
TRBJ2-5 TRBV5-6 CASSLMYQETQYF
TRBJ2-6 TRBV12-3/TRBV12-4 CASSLWLSGANVLTF
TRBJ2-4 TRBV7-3 CASSLNRGDNIQYF
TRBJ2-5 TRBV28 CASSFSQGQETQYF
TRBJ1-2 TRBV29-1 CSATENRGLGYTF
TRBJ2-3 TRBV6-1 CASKLSYLRSTDTQYF
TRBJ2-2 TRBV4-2 CASSQDSLAGAGELFF
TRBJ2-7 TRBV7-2 CASSLVYGFLDEQYF
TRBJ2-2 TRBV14 CASSQRGDLELPGELFF
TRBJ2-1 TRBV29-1 CSVESSGRSYNEQFF
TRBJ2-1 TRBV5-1 CASRKGREIVYEQFF
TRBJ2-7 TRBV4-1 CASSPDVGALFQGQYF
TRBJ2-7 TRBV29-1 CSVEIITGGAEQYF
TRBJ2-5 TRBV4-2 CASSQDQTSGFSGETQYF
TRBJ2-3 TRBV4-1 CASSQPLRKAGVTDTQYF
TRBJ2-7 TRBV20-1 CSAWGQRTYEQYF
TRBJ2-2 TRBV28 CASSPGQGRGFYSGELFF
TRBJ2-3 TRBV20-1 CSAPRGGSTDTQYF
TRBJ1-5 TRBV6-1 CASSRTGRHPQHF
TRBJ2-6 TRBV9 CASSVMRSGANVLTF
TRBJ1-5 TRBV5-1 CASSVGANQPQHF
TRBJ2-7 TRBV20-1 CSATPGGYEQYF
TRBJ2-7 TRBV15 CATSSAGTGGSYEQYF
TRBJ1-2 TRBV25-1 CASSGGTGNYGYTF
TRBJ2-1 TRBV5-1 CASSLTTSGIYNEQFF
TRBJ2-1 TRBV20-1 CSARLAGGYNEQFF
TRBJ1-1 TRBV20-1 CSASSGQENTEAFF
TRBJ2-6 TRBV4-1 CASSHPGQGISGANVLTF
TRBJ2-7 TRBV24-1 CATSPRLQQYF
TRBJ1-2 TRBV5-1 CASSKPPGPDFGYTF
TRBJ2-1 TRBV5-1 CASSLMAGDYNEQFF
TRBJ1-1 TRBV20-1 CSAPRAGGTEAFF
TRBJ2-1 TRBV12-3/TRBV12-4 CASRLTSNRRYEQFF
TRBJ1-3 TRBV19 CASNTASGNTIYF
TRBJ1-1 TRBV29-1 CSLGQGLNTEAFF
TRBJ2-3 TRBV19 CASSIRQITDTQYF
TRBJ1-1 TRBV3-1 CASSPRGEEGTEAFF
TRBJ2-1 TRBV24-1 CATSTGTSGGDEQFF
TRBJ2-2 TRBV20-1 CSARVSQGAFSGELFF
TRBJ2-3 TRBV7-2 CASSPGLAGDNTQYF
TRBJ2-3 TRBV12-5 CASGLGKGDTQYF
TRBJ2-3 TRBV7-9 CASSLGLASDTQYF
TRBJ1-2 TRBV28 CASKTQGAEYGYTF